The 13 T cell receptor beta chains presented below share a single source sample, sequenced in a study. Each CDR3 protein is one row after TCRdb ran MiXCR on the RT-PCR reads. The table has about 700,000 distinct CDR3 sequences, 14% seen once. The specimen sequenced was memory CD4+ T cells from blood. The receptors derive from a female donor in good health, serving as a healthy control.

This clonotype was detected ten times or more. The J gene is TRBJ2-7, the V gene TRBV6-5; weak D call: TRBD1 (5 bases). Trimming cost V 7 bases and J 2 bases, with 12 bases left between them. The CDR3 has 13 amino acids. Per the germline V gene, CDR1 is MNHEY and CDR2 is SVGAGI. The CDR3 bases are TGTGCCAGCATAGATCCAGGGACCTACGAGCAGTACTTC. Encoded protein: CASIDPGTYEQYF.

This rearrangement joins TRBV6-6 to TRBJ1-2; 9 bases map to TRBD1. This CDR3 is built from 14 residues. CDR1 and CDR2 from the germline V gene are MNHNY and SVGAGI (reference sequence). The V and J ends lost 1 base and 7 bases, in that order; junction bases with no gene match: 4. The CDR3 sequence: CASSYFETGGGYTF. In DNA form, the CDR3 reads TGTGCCAGCAGTTACTTTGAGACAGGGGGTGGCTACACCTTC.

The chain recombines TRBV28 with TRBJ1-2; maybe TRBD1 (5 bases). Germline CDR1 reads MDHEN; CDR2 reads SYDVKM. The CDR3 extends over 15 amino acids. Trimming stripped 5 bases from V and 4 bases from J, with 17 bases between. The CDR3 region has the DNA TGTGCCAGCAGTCCTCAGATGGGGGTTAGCTATGGCTACACCTTC. The encoded protein is CASSPQMGVSYGYTF.

This clonotype was counted ten times or more. This chain connects TRBV20-1 to TRBJ2-7; D unclear. Germline V gene data show CDR1 as DFQATT and CDR2 as SNEGSKA (reference sequence). Trimming left V 4 bases short and J 3 bases short, with 7 bases between. CDR3 length equals 11 residues. CDR3 sequence: CSATKNYEQYF. The CDR3 nucleotides read TGCAGTGCTACTAAGAACTACGAGCAGTACTTC.

This clonotype was seen at least ten times. The J gene is TRBJ1-1, the V gene TRBV10-3; D remains ambiguous. V was cut by 2 bases and J by 5 bases, with 9 bases left in between. Germline V gives CDR1 ENHRY, CDR2 SYGVKD. This CDR3 spans 13 amino acids. CDR3 in amino acids: CAISETVETEAFF. In nucleotides, the CDR3 is TGTGCCATCAGTGAGACGGTTGAGACTGAAGCTTTCTTT.

A few counts support this clonotype. The chain joins TRBV7-2 to TRBJ1-2, with D unclear. Trimming took 4 bases from V and 3 from J, leaving 9 bases between them. Germline V lookup: CDR1 SGHTA, CDR2 FQGNSA. The length of the CDR3 is 13 residues. CDR3 loop: CASSSYGDYGYTF. The CDR3 DNA sequence: TGTGCCAGCAGCTCGTACGGGGACTATGGCTACACCTTC.

A few counts support this clonotype. The genes are TRBV11-2 and TRBJ2-3; 7 bases line up with TRBD2. After removal of 5 bases from V and 2 bases from J, the junction contained 10 bases not matched to a gene. The length of the CDR3 is 16 residues. CDR1 and CDR2 (germline): SGHAT, FQNNGV. CDR3 sequence reads: CASSGGASGYTDTQYF. CDR3 sequence (DNA): TGTGCCAGCAGCGGAGGGGCTAGCGGTTACACAGATACGCAGTATTTT.

This clonotype was seen a handful of times. J is TRBJ1-6 and V is TRBV18, with 7 nucleotides matching TRBD1. The CDR3 spans 16 residues. CDR1 and CDR2 from the germline V gene are KGHSH and LQKENI. V lost 2 bases, J lost 6 bases, and 7 bases stayed unmatched. The CDR3 here is CASSPAVGGSNSPLHF. The CDR3 nucleotides are TGTGCCAGCTCACCAGCCGTAGGGGGCTCTAATTCACCCCTCCACTTT.

This clonotype was picked up a small number of times. CDR3 DNA sequence: TGCGCCAGCAGCCCCCTAGAGGGGTTCGATAATTCACCCCTCCACTTT. The encoded protein is CASSPLEGFDNSPLHF. The chain couples TRBV4-1 to TRBJ1-6; D might be TRBD1 (5 bases). V shed 4 bases and J shed 5 bases, with 15 bases lying between them. The CDR3 extends over 16 amino acids. CDR1 is MGHRA, CDR2 YSYEKL, per germline.

Of note for this clonotype: This may come from a read error, since a much larger clone is one base off. V usage is TRBV12-3 or TRBV12-4 and J usage is TRBJ2-1; 8 nucleotides agree with TRBD1. The CDR3 has 15 residues. The CDR3, as DNA: TGTGCCAGCAGTTTGAGGACAGGGTCCTACAATGAGCGGTTCTTC. Encoded protein: CASSLRTGSYNERFF.

V is TRBV6-5 and J is TRBJ1-2, with 7 bases aligning to TRBD1. With 5 bases clipped from V and 0 bases from J, the junction kept 6 bases outside the gene matches. The CDR3 is 15 amino acids. Germline loops: CDR1 MNHEY, CDR2 SVGAGI. The CDR3 sequence: CASSDPGGSNYGYTF. Written as DNA, the CDR3 is TGTGCCAGCAGTGATCCAGGGGGTTCTAACTATGGCTACACCTTC.

The gene calls are TRBV25-1 and TRBJ1-5, with 7 bases aligning to TRBD1. Trimming removed 7 bases from V and 3 bases from J; junction bases left unmatched: 15. This CDR3 has 17 amino acids. Looked up from germline, CDR1 is MGHDK and CDR2 is SYGVNS. The CDR3 nucleotides read TGTGCCAGCACCCTTTGGAGGGGGCAGCGAGACAATCAGCCCCAGCATTTT. Protein product: CASTLWRGQRDNQPQHF.

V usage is TRBV5-1 and J usage is TRBJ1-4; perhaps TRBD1 as D (6 bases). The CDR3 runs to 15 residues. Between the trimmed V and J ends, which lost 0 bases and 8 bases, there was a span of 14 bases. CDR1 SGHRS and CDR2 YFSETQ come from the germline V gene. CDR3 sequence (DNA): TGCGCCAGCAGCTTGGTGGGGACAAGTGACGAAAAACTGTTTTTT. Translating it yields CASSLVGTSDEKLFF.